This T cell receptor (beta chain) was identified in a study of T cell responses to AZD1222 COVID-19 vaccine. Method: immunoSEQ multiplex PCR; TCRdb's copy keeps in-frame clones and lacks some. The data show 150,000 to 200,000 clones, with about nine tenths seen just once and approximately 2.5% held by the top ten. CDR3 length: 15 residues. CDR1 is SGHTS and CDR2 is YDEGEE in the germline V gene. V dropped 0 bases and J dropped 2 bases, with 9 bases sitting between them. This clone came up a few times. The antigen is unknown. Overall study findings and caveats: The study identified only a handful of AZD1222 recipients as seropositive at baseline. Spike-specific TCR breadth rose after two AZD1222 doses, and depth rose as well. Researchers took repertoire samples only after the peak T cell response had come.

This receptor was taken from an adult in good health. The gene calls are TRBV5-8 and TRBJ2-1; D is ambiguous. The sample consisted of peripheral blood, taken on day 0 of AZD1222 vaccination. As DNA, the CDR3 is TGTGCCAGCAGCTTGGGGACGGGCCCCTACAATGAGCAGTTCTTC. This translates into CASSLGTGPYNEQFF.